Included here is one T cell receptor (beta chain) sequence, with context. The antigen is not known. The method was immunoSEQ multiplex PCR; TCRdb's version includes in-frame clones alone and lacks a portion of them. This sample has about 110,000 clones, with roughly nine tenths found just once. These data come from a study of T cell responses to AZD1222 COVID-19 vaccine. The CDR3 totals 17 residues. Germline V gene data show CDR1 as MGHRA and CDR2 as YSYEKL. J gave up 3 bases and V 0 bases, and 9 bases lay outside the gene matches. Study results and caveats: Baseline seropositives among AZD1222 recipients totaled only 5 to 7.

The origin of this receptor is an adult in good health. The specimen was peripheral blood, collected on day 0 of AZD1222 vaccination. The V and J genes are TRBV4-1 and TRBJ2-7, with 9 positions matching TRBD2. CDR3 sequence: CASSQDRSSGIHYEQYF. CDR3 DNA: TGCGCCAGCAGCCAAGACCGGTCTAGCGGGATTCACTACGAGCAGTACTTC.